The entry below gives a single T cell receptor beta chain sequence along with its context. Its antigen is currently unknown. J was trimmed by 3 bases and V by 5 bases; bases with no gene match: 12. Germline CDR1 SGHVS, CDR2 FNYEAQ. The CDR3 contains 17 residues. The data derive from a study of shared clonotypes between healthy human individuals. Study observations and caveats: In this cohort, only blood was sampled, and tissue repertoires likely differ.

Deep-level assay runs were performed. Sequencing was performed with immunoSEQ multiplex PCR; in TCRdb, only in-frame clones are kept and a portion is missing. There are about 1.5 million clones in the sample; roughly 96% occur only once, and roughly 1.1% lies in the top ten. The sequenced sample consisted of naive CD4+ T cells sorted from blood. Indicated subset: CD45RA+ positively selected. V gene TRBV7-6 combines with J gene TRBJ2-7; 11 nucleotides match TRBD1. This clonotype originated in a man younger than 40 in good health. CDR3 DNA sequence: TGTGCCAGCAGCGCGATGCCCTCCGGGACAGGGGGCTACGAGCAGTACTTC. As protein: CASSAMPSGTGGYEQYF.